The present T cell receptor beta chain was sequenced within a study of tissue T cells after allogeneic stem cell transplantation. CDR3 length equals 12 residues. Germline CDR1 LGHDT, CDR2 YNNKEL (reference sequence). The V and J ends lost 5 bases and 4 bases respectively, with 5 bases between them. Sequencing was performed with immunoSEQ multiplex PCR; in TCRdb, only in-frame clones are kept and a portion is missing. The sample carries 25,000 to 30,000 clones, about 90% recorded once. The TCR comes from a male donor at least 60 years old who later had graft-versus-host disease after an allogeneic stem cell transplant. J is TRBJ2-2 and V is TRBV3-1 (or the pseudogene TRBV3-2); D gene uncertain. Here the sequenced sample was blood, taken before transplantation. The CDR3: CASSDRTGELFF. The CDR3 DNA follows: TGTGCCAGCAGCGACCGCACCGGGGAGCTGTTTTTT.